These 10 T cell receptor beta chains originate from one sample sequenced in a study of T cells in Graves' hyperthyroidism and ophthalmopathy. TCR beta CDR3 regions were amplified from RNA transcripts. With the HTBI primer set, the TCR CDR3 went through a first round of RT-PCR. Using its own MiXCR run on the multiplex PCR reads, TCRdb lists one record per CDR3 protein. The profile covers around 540,000 distinct CDR3 sequences, with approximately 16% appearing a single time and around 28% taken by the ten largest. Sample: blood. The receptor set was obtained from a woman in her 30s with Graves' ophthalmopathy.

The J gene is TRBJ2-3, the V gene TRBV20-1, with D possibly TRBD2 on 5 matching bases. Germline V gene data show CDR1 as DFQATT and CDR2 as SNEGSKA (reference sequence). There are 15 residues in the CDR3. V lost 6 bases, J lost 2 bases, and 18 bases lay in between. This chain's CDR3 is CSADISRDYTDTQYF. In DNA form, the CDR3 reads TGCAGTGCAGACATATCCCGAGACTACACAGATACGCAGTATTTT.

This sequence joins TRBV6-2 or TRBV6-3 and TRBJ2-3, with 9 bases identical to TRBD2. The germline V gene has CDR1 MNHEY and CDR2 SVGEGT. This CDR3 spans 15 amino acids. J was trimmed by 3 bases and V by 7 bases; bases with no gene match: 8. CDR3: CASTDAGGRTDTQYF. The CDR3 nucleotides read TGTGCCAGCACCGATGCGGGAGGGAGGACAGATACGCAGTATTTT.

This chain links TRBV5-6 with TRBJ2-3, with 10 bases fitting TRBD2. The trim removed 3 bases at V and 8 bases at J, leaving 6 bases unmatched. This CDR3 has 14 amino acids. The germline V gene has CDR1 SGHDT and CDR2 YYEEEE. The CDR3, as DNA: TGTGCCAGCAGCTCAGCGGGGGGGGAGGGTACGCAGTATTTT. Translated: CASSSAGGEGTQYF.

Concerning this clonotype itself: This may be a read error: a much more frequent sequence differs by one nucleotide. V is TRBV12-3 or TRBV12-4 and J is TRBJ2-7; a possible D gene is TRBD1 (5 bases). The CDR3 sequence is 12 residues long. The CDR3 coding sequence is TGTGCCGGCAGGGCACCTCGGGACGAGCAGTACTTC. Its protein is CAGRAPRDEQYF.

This clonotype was seen many times. The chain couples TRBV5-1 to TRBJ2-5; D possibly corresponds to TRBD2 (5 bases). CDR1 and CDR2 (germline): SGHRS, YFSETQ. V lost 7 bases, J lost 2 bases, and 12 bases lay in between. CDR3 size: 13 residues. The CDR3 spells CASYGSGQETQYF. Here the CDR3 DNA reads TGCGCCAGCTACGGCAGCGGTCAAGAGACCCAGTACTTC.

The chain combines TRBV27 with TRBJ1-5; no clear D gene. Between the trimmed V and J ends, which lost 5 bases and 0 bases, there was a span of 8 bases. The V gene's germline CDR1 is MNHEY and CDR2 SMNVEV (reference sequence). The CDR3 length is 14 residues. This chain's CDR3 is CASSRIYSNQPQHF. The CDR3 DNA reads TGTGCCAGCAGTCGGATCTATAGCAATCAGCCCCAGCATTTT.

This clonotype was picked up a small number of times. The chain combines TRBV15 with TRBJ2-7; 10 bases fit TRBD2. The V gene end was trimmed by 2 bases and the J gene end by 3 bases; junction bases not matched to a gene: 7. This CDR3 contains 16 residues. CDR1 and CDR2 from the germline V gene are LNHNV and YYDKDF (reference sequence). The CDR3 nucleotides read TGTGCCACCAGCAGAACCGGACTAGCGGAGCGCTACGAGCAGTACTTC. Protein product: CATSRTGLAERYEQYF. The entire variable domain, with the rest obtained from reference TRBV15 and TRBJ2-7, is as follows: DAMVIQNPRYQVTQFGKPVTLSCSQTLNHNVMYWYQQKSSQAPKLLFHYYDKDFNNEADTPDNFQSRRPNTSFCFLDIRSPGLGDTAMYLCATSRTGLAERYEQYFGPGTRLTVT.

This clonotype occurred a few times. The CDR3 coding sequence is TGTGCCAGCAGCGACCCCTGGGGGAAAATGGGGACCTACGAGCAGTACTTC. It yields the protein CASSDPWGKMGTYEQYF. The chain links TRBV2 to TRBJ2-7; perhaps D is TRBD1 or TRBD2 (5 bases each). CDR1 and CDR2 from the germline V gene are SNHLY and FYNNEI. V dropped 6 bases and J dropped 2 bases, with 23 bases sitting between them. The CDR3 totals 17 residues.

This clonotype was picked up many times. The genes are TRBV7-9 and TRBJ2-7; tentatively, D is TRBD1 (7 bases). V lost 6 bases, J lost 3 bases, and 15 bases lay in between. CDR3 length equals 14 residues. The germline V gene has CDR1 SEHNR and CDR2 FQNEAQ (reference sequence). The CDR3 sequence is CASSPPQGGYEQYF. As DNA, the CDR3 is TGTGCCAGCAGTCCACCCCAGGGGGGCTACGAGCAGTACTTC.

The chain joins TRBV30 to TRBJ2-5; no reliable D call. The ends were cut back, 3 bases at V and 1 base at J, with 9 bases in the middle. The CDR3 runs to 13 residues. CDR1 is GTSNPN, CDR2 SVGIG, per germline (reference sequence). CDR3 coding DNA: TGTGCCTGGAGCTTGAGGCTCCAAGAGACCCAGTACTTC. Its translation: CAWSLRLQETQYF.